What follows is one TCR beta chain and its context. Its antigen is as yet unknown. The data stem from a study of T cells after yellow fever vaccination. 5'RACE template switching produced TCR cDNA carrying a universal primer site and UMIs. Each CDR3 protein is one row after TCRdb ran MiXCR on the 5' RACE reads. Found here are approximately 260,000 distinct CDR3 sequences, about 5% of them singletons; the top ten hold 2.5% to 4%. CDR3 length equals 14 residues. Trimming took off 1 base at V and 4 bases at J, with 13 bases between the two ends. CDR1 is DFQATT, CDR2 SNEGSKA, per germline (reference sequence). Study-level results: A small proportion of clonotypes was detected in both the CD4 and CD8 compartments. Compared with primary, the secondary response was weaker and peaked at day 5, not 15. Once the booster was given, most primary-vaccination clones reappeared, at approximately 97% for CD4 and over 70% for CD8.

The receptor was derived from a man younger than 35 who received the YFV17D yellow fever vaccine. The sequenced sample was CD4+ T cells sorted from PBMCs, obtained on the day of the yellow fever booster vaccination. The V call is TRBV20-1, the J call TRBJ2-5; unclear D gene. Here the CDR3 DNA reads TGCAGTGCTAGAGTTGGTATCCCGGGAGAGACCCAGTACTTC. Translating gives CSARVGIPGETQYF.